This paragraph covers one T cell receptor beta chain sequence. These data are taken from a study of control samples from healthy donors and cancer patients. The table came from immunoSEQ multiplex PCR; TCRdb's copy has only in-frame clones and leaves some out. The sample has about 54,000 clones; nearly 96% are singletons. The TCR sequence derives from a woman in her twenties or thirties in good health. What was sequenced was blood.

CDR3: CASSDRDNSPLHF. The CDR3 DNA reads as TGTGCCAGCAGCGACAGGGATAATTCACCCCTCCACTTT. This chain joins TRBV27 and TRBJ1-6; 7 positions match TRBD1. V lost 6 bases, J lost 5 bases, and 1 base stayed unmatched. CDR1 is MNHEY, CDR2 SMNVEV, per germline (reference sequence). CDR3 length equals 13 residues.